The rows below give T cell receptor beta chains drawn from one sample of a study of T cell repertoires in cytomegalovirus infection. TCRdb used MiXCR to reprocess the reads, holding one entry per CDR3 protein. This repertoire shows 200,000 to 250,000 distinct CDR3 sequences, 22% found once; its top ten account for 15% to 20%. The sample consisted of CD8+ T cells from PBMCs. Receptors were obtained from a human donor in good health (CMV status not recorded). Some clones in this sample may be carry-over from other donors' samples. Each CDR3 is given without its conserved first and last residue.

j_call | v_call | cdr3_aa
TRBJ2-3 | TRBV7-8 | ASSPSPRMSTDTQY
TRBJ2-7 | TRBV12-3/TRBV12-4 | ASSLSLKSHEQY
TRBJ1-1 | TRBV28 | ASRPWRSTEAF
TRBJ2-7 | TRBV2 | ASSEYRQSSYEQY
TRBJ2-7 | TRBV9 | ASSSPPGTVSYEQY
TRBJ1-2 | TRBV12-3/TRBV12-4 | ASRGDLYYGYT
TRBJ1-2 | TRBV7-9 | ASSLVPGEKIYGYT
TRBJ2-3 | TRBV7-8 | ASSLVWGAGTDTQY
TRBJ2-7 | TRBV28 | ASTFSRQIGTYEQY
TRBJ2-2 | TRBV10-3 | AISPVAGGFANTGELF
TRBJ1-2 | TRBV12-3/TRBV12-4 | ASSSSGVYGYT
TRBJ2-7 | TRBV11-1 | ASSLPGTPLEQY
TRBJ2-3 | TRBV2 | ATPPDQSTDTQY
TRBJ2-7 | TRBV12-3/TRBV12-4 | ASGGGYEQY
TRBJ2-1 | TRBV27 | ASSSPITYNEQF
TRBJ2-7 | TRBV5-4 | ASSSPGTDYEQY
TRBJ2-2 | TRBV24-1 | ATSDSTGLGTGELF
TRBJ1-2 | TRBV12-3/TRBV12-4 | ASSLGSGRAYYGYT
TRBJ2-5 | TRBV4-2 | ASSVGLAGVAETQY
TRBJ1-5 | TRBV7-3 | ASSLIVQGAEQPQH
TRBJ2-5 | TRBV25-1 | ASSPGGNKETQY
TRBJ1-1 | TRBV5-6 | ASSLLGGPNTEAF